These T cell receptor beta chains were read from a single sample in a study of blood T cell repertoires in COVID-19. The method was immunoSEQ multiplex PCR; TCRdb's version includes in-frame clones alone and lacks a portion of them. The table lists approximately 200,000 clones, about 90% of them singletons. The sample taken for sequencing was peripheral blood. All receptors derive from a woman aged 50 to 60 with acute or convalescent COVID-19. Both conserved end residues are part of each CDR3. The order of the fields is V gene, D gene, clone size, J gene, CDR3 DNA, CDR3 protein. The D gene is left open where the match is weak. Where a row states a size, it is once, few, many or the class of an expanded clone; other rows omit it.

TRBV10-3	-	-	TRBJ1-4	TGTGCCACCGCAGGCGCAACTAATGAAAAACTGTTTTTT	CATAGATNEKLFF
TRBV12-3/TRBV12-4	TRBD1	-	TRBJ2-1	TGTGCCAGCAGGATGGGACAGTACAATGAGCAGTTCTTC	CASRMGQYNEQFF
TRBV6-5	-	-	TRBJ2-7	TGTGCCAGTTCCATCCAGGGCACGGAAGGCCACGAGCAGTACTTC	CASSIQGTEGHEQYF
TRBV29-1	TRBD1	-	TRBJ1-1	TGCAGCGCCCTAACAGGGGGCATCACTGAAGCTTTCTTT	CSALTGGITEAFF
TRBV30	-	-	TRBJ1-4	TGTGCCTGGAGGCAGGGGACTAATGAAAAACTGTTTTTT	CAWRQGTNEKLFF
TRBV5-1	-	few	TRBJ1-4	TGCGCCAGCAGCCCAGGGAAGGGGAATGAAAAACTGTTTTTT	CASSPGKGNEKLFF
TRBV27	-	-	TRBJ1-1	TGTGCCAGCAGTTTACGGGGGGGGACTGAAGCTTTCTTT	CASSLRGGTEAFF
TRBV6-5	-	-	TRBJ1-5	TGTGCCAGCAGTTCAAGAGAGGATCAGCCCCAGCATTTT	CASSSREDQPQHF
TRBV6-4	TRBD1	-	TRBJ2-2	TGTGCCAGCCCCCGACAGGGCGACACCGGGGAGCTGTTTTTT	CASPRQGDTGELFF
TRBV10-1	-	few	TRBJ2-1	TGCGCCAGCAGTGAAGGGAGGGGGTCCTACAATGAGCAGTTCTTC	CASSEGRGSYNEQFF
TRBV4-3	-	-	TRBJ2-2	TGCGCCAGCAGCCAAGAGGGCGGGGAGGCCGGGGAGCTGTTTTTT	CASSQEGGEAGELFF
TRBV18	-	-	TRBJ1-3	TGTGCCAGCTCACCACAGGGGCCGAGGGGAAACACCATATATTTT	CASSPQGPRGNTIYF
TRBV7-2	-	-	TRBJ2-7	TGTGCCAGCAGCTTACGGGGGGCGAGGTACGAGCAGTACTTC	CASSLRGARYEQYF
TRBV7-2	-	-	TRBJ2-5	TGTGCCAGCAGCTTAGGGTCAAGGACAGAAGAGACCCAGTACTTC	CASSLGSRTEETQYF
TRBV21-1	-	-	TRBJ2-7	TGTGCCAGCAGCAAAGTTTCTAGCGGGGGAGTTCACGAGCAGTACTTC	CASSKVSSGGVHEQYF
TRBV6-2/TRBV6-3	TRBD1	-	TRBJ1-1	TGTGCCAGCAGCTCCCGACAGGGCAGGAACACTGAAGCTTTCTTT	CASSSRQGRNTEAFF
TRBV5-1	-	-	TRBJ2-2	TGCGCCAGCAGGCCTAGCCCACCGAACACCGGGGAGCTGTTTTTT	CASRPSPPNTGELFF
TRBV30	-	-	TRBJ1-6	TGTGCCTGGTCGGGTTCGGAATCACCCCTCCACTTT	CAWSGSESPLHF
TRBV4-1	TRBD2	-	TRBJ2-7	TGCGCCAGCAGCCAAGATGTCCCTAGCGGGAGGGCCTGGAACTACGAGCAGTACTTC	CASSQDVPSGRAWNYEQYF
TRBV7-8	-	-	TRBJ2-3	TGTGCCAGCAGCTTACCCGCGACAGATACGCAGTATTTT	CASSLPATDTQYF
TRBV7-2	-	-	TRBJ1-6	TGTGCCAGCAGACCAGGCCCACAAAGCTCCTATAATTCACCCCTCCACTTT	CASRPGPQSSYNSPLHF
TRBV19	TRBD1	few	TRBJ2-7	TGTGCCAGTGGAAAGACAGGGAAGGACGAGCAGTACTTC	CASGKTGKDEQYF
TRBV11-3	-	-	TRBJ2-1	TGTGCCAGCAGCCCAAACAATGAGCAGTTCTTC	CASSPNNEQFF
TRBV13	-	-	TRBJ2-7	TGTGCCAGCAGCTCGTGGACAGGAGGGGCCTACGAGCAGTACTTC	CASSSWTGGAYEQYF
TRBV10-3	TRBD2	-	TRBJ2-7	TGTGCCATCGCGACTAGCGGGAGGACGGCGTACGAGCAGTACTTC	CAIATSGRTAYEQYF
TRBV19	TRBD2	-	TRBJ2-3	TGTGCCAGTAGTCCTTGGGAGGGAGCAGATACGCAGTATTTT	CASSPWEGADTQYF
TRBV27	TRBD1	few	TRBJ1-4	TGTGCCAGCAGTTCCAAGACAGGGGTGGAAAAACTGTTTTTT	CASSSKTGVEKLFF
TRBV6-5	-	-	TRBJ1-6	TGTGCCAGCAGCCTACAGGGTTATAATTCACCCCTCCACTTT	CASSLQGYNSPLHF
TRBV5-4	TRBD2	-	TRBJ2-7	TGTGCCAGCAGCTTGGAGGGACTACCTTACGAGCAGTACTTC	CASSLEGLPYEQYF
TRBV9	TRBD1	few	TRBJ1-2	TGTGCCAGCAGCGGGCGGACAGGGCCCCCGTATGGCTACACCTTC	CASSGRTGPPYGYTF
TRBV9	TRBD1	-	TRBJ1-6	TGTGCCAGCAGCCCAGGGGGCGGTAATTCACCCCTCCACTTT	CASSPGGGNSPLHF
TRBV7-2	TRBD1	-	TRBJ2-1	TGTGCCAGCAGCTTACAGGGGGCAGGGACCTACAATGAGCAGTTCTTC	CASSLQGAGTYNEQFF
TRBV18	TRBD1	-	TRBJ1-2	TGTGCCAGCTCGCCTGACAGGGAGGATGGCTACACCTTC	CASSPDREDGYTF
TRBV30	-	once	TRBJ2-2	TGTGCCTGGACAGGGAGGGGGACCGGGGAGCTGTTTTTT	CAWTGRGTGELFF
TRBV6-2/TRBV6-3	-	-	TRBJ1-1	TGTGCCAGCAGTTACGCTGGCAGAGAAGCTTTCTTT	CASSYAGREAFF
TRBV5-6	TRBD1	-	TRBJ1-1	TGTGCCAGCAGCTTCCCGACAGGGGGCACTGAAGCTTTCTTT	CASSFPTGGTEAFF
TRBV6-6	-	-	TRBJ2-1	TGTGCCAGCAGTTCTGTCGGGCTAGCCCATGAGCAGTTCTTC	CASSSVGLAHEQFF
TRBV7-2	-	-	TRBJ2-3	TGTGCCAGCAGCTCTGCGGGCCGGCCCCCTACAGATACGCAGTATTTT	CASSSAGRPPTDTQYF
TRBV6-5	-	-	TRBJ1-6	TGTGCCAGCAATAAAAGGGAGGGACTTAATTCACCCCTCCACTTT	CASNKREGLNSPLHF
TRBV29-1	-	-	TRBJ1-1	TGCAGCGTTGATCGGCGACTCTCAGAAGGGAACACTGAAGCTTTCTTT	CSVDRRLSEGNTEAFF
TRBV10-2	-	-	TRBJ1-5	TGCGCCAGCAGTGATGGGACATCCGCAGGGCGTAATCAGCCCCAGCATTTT	CASSDGTSAGRNQPQHF
TRBV28	-	-	TRBJ1-6	TGTGCCAGCAGTCCCTACTCAGGGGTGCCCAATTCACCCCTCCACTTT	CASSPYSGVPNSPLHF
TRBV29-1	-	-	TRBJ1-1	TGCAGCGCTGGTACCTACGGTGAAGCTTTCTTT	CSAGTYGEAFF
TRBV10-3	-	-	TRBJ1-3	TGTGCCATCAGTGGAGGTGCTGGAAACACCATATATTTT	CAISGGAGNTIYF
TRBV19	TRBD1	-	TRBJ1-2	TGTGCCAGTAGTATGTTAGGGGGACAGGCCGCCCTACTCCTCAACTATGGCTACACCTTC	CASSMLGGQAALLLNYGYTF
TRBV19	TRBD1	-	TRBJ1-2	TGTGCCAGTAGTATAGGACAGGGTTTGAACTATGGCTACACCTTC	CASSIGQGLNYGYTF
TRBV7-2	TRBD1	-	TRBJ2-3	TGTGCCAGCAGGTTACCGGGACAGGGGGTTTCAGATACGCAGTATTTT	CASRLPGQGVSDTQYF
TRBV9	TRBD2	-	TRBJ2-3	TGTGCCAGCAGCGTAGGAACTAGCGGCGGGGATACGCAGTATTTT	CASSVGTSGGDTQYF
TRBV24-1	-	few	TRBJ1-1	TGTGCCACCAGACTTCAGGGTGAAGCTTTCTTT	CATRLQGEAFF
TRBV20-1	-	-	TRBJ2-7	TGCAGTGCTAGTGCGGCGGGCCGGACCTACGAGCAGTACTTC	CSASAAGRTYEQYF
TRBV18	-	-	TRBJ2-7	TGTGCCAGCTCACCACCGGCCAGCGCCTACGAGCAGTACTTC	CASSPPASAYEQYF
TRBV24-1	TRBD2	-	TRBJ2-1	TGTGCCACCAGTGACCCTATAGCTAGCGGGGATTACAATGAGCAGTTCTTC	CATSDPIASGDYNEQFF
TRBV5-6	TRBD1	-	TRBJ2-1	TGTGCCAGCAGCACCGACAGGGGGCGGGGTGAGCAGTTCTTC	CASSTDRGRGEQFF
TRBV7-3	-	once	TRBJ2-7	TGTGCCAGCAGCTCTTCTTCAGGGAACTACGAGCAGTACTTC	CASSSSSGNYEQYF